This TCR beta chain is drawn from a study of T cell repertoires in cytomegalovirus infection. Study observations and caveats: Of the TCR beta families, the public ones yielded a cumulative frequency that identified carriers of CMV plus the relevant HLA.

Concerning this clonotype: Its matching antigen is unknown.

TCRdb analysed the reads with MiXCR anew, one entry per CDR3 protein. The table has fewer than 550,000 distinct CDR3 sequences, 31% seen once; the top ten hold about 13%. Specimen: PBMCs. This clonotype originated in a human donor in good health (CMV status not recorded). Some clones in this sample may be carry-over from other donors' samples.

The CDR3 coding sequence is TGTGCCAGTATGAATAGGAGGAGCTCCTACAATGAGCAGTTCTTC. Translation gives CASMNRRSSYNEQFF. This chain uses TRBV19 with TRBJ2-1; D might be TRBD2 (5 bases). The length of the CDR3 is 15 residues. Germline CDR1 and CDR2: LNHDA and SQIVND (reference sequence). V gave up 7 bases and J gave up 0 bases, with 13 bases separating them. Together with reference TRBV19 and TRBJ2-1, the CDR3 gives the full variable domain: DGGITQSPKYLFRKEGQNVTLSCEQNLNHDAMYWYRQDPGQGLRLIYYSQIVNDFQKGDIAEGYSVSREKKESFPLTVTSAQKNPTAFYLCASMNRRSSYNEQFFGPGTRLTVL.